Sequencing of this TCR beta chain was carried out in a study of blood T cells in healthy people across ages. Across the whole study: When template switching was applied, about one barcoded beta molecule was captured per two T cells.

Each donor supplied around 9.9 milliliters of peripheral blood. A remark on this clonotype: Its antigen remains unknown.

The germline V and J ends were trimmed by 0 bases and 2 bases, with 16 bases remaining between them. The germline gives CDR1 LGHDT, CDR2 YNNKEL (reference sequence). This CDR3 region has 17 residues. General study results and limits: More naive CD4+ cells and higher diversity were found in long-lived than in aged donors.

It was with a sample-barcoded 5' primer and a J-beta primer mix that a second PCR of roughly 7 to 12 cycles was run. Unique molecular identifiers of 12 random nucleotides labeled each cDNA. TCRdb independently ran MiXCR on the 5' RACE reads; one entry per CDR3 protein. The table records about 810,000 distinct CDR3 sequences, approximately 35% of them present only once. Sample: blood. The TCR comes from a young man in good health. The J gene is TRBJ2-5, the V gene TRBV3-1; a weak D match, TRBD2 (6 bases). This CDR3 reads CASSQDRRGTSQETQYF. The CDR3 DNA reads as TGTGCCAGCAGCCAAGATCGGCGGGGAACCTCTCAAGAGACCCAGTACTTC.